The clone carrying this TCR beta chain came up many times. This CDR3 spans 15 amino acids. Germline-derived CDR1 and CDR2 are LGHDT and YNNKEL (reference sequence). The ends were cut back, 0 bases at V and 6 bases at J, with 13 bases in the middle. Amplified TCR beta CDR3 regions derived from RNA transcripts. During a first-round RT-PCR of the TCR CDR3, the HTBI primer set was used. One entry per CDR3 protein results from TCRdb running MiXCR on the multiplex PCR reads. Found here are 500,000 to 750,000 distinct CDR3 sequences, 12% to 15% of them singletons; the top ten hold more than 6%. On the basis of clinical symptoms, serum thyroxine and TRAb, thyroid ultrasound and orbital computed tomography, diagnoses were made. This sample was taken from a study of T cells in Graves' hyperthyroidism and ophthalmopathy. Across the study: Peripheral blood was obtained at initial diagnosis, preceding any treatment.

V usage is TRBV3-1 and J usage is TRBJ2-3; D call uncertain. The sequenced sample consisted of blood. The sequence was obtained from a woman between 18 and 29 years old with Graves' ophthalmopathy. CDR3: CASSQEDNPGDTQYF. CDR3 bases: TGTGCCAGCAGCCAAGAAGATAACCCTGGGGATACGCAGTATTTT.